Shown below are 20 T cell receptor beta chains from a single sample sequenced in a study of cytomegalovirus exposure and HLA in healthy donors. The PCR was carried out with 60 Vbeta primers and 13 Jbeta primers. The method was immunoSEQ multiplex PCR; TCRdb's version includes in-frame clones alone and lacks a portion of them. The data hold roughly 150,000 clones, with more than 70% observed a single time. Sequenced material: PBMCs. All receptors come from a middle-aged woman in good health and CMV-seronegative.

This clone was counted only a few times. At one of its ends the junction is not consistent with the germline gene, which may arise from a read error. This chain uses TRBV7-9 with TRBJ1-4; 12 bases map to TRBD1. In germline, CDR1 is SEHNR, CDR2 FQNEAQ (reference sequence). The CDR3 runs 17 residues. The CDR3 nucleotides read TGTTCCAGCGCAAGGGGACAGGGGGCGCTTGGTAATGAAAAACTGTTTTTT. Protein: CSSARGQGALGNEKLFF.

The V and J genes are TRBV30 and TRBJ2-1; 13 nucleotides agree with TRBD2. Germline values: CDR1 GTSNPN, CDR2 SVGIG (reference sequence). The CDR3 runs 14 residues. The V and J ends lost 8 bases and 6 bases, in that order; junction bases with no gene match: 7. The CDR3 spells CAGLAGVFPNEQFF. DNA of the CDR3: TGTGCCGGACTAGCGGGAGTGTTCCCCAATGAGCAGTTCTTC.

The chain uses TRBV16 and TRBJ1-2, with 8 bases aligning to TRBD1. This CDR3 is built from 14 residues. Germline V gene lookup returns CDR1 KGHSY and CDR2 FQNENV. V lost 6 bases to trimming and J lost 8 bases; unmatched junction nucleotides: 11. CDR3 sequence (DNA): TGTGCCAGCAGTCTACCTGGACAGGGACGAGGCTACACCTTC. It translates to CASSLPGQGRGYTF.

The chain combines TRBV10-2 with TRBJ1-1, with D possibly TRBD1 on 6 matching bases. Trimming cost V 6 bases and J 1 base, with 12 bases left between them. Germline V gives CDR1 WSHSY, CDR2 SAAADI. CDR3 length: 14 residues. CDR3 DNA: TGCGCCAGCAGGCAGGGGCTGGGGAACACTGAAGCTTTCTTT. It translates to CASRQGLGNTEAFF.

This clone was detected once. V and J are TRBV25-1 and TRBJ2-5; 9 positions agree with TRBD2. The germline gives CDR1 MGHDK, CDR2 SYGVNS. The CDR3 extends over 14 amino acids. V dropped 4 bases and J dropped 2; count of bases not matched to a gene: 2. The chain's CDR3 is CASSGTSAQETQYF. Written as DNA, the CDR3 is TGTGCCAGCAGTGGGACTAGCGCTCAAGAGACCCAGTACTTC. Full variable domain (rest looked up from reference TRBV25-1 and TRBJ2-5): EADIYQTPRYLVIGTGKKITLECSQTMGHDKMYWYQQDPGMELHLIHYSYGVNSTEKGDLSSESTVSRIRTEHFPLTLESARPSHTSQYLCASSGTSAQETQYFGPGTRLLVL.

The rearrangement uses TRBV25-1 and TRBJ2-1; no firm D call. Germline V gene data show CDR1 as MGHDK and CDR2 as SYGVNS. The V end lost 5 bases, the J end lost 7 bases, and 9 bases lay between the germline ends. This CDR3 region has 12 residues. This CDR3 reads CASSPRLNEQFF. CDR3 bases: TGTGCCAGCAGTCCTAGACTGAATGAGCAGTTCTTC.

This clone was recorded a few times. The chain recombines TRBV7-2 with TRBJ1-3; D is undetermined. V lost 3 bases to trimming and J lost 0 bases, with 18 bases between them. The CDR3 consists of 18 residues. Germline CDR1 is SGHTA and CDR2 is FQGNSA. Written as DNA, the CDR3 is TGTGCCAGCAGCTTGGACTTGGGGAGGCGGCGCTCTGGAAACACCATATATTTT. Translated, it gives CASSLDLGRRRSGNTIYF.

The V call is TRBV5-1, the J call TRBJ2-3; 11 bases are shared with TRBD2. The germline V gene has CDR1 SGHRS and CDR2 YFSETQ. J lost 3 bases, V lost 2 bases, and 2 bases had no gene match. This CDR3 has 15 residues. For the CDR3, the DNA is TGCGCCAGCAGCTTACTAGCGGGGGAAACAGATACGCAGTATTTT. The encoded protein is CASSLLAGETDTQYF.

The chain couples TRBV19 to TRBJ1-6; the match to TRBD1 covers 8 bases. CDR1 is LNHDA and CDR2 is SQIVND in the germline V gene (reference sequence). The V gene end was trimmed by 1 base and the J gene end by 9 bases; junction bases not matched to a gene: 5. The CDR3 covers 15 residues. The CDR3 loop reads CASSIVGQGGSPLHF. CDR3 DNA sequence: TGTGCCAGTAGTATAGTAGGACAGGGTGGTTCACCCCTCCACTTT.

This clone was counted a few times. CDR3 sequence: CASSLAGDGYTF. The CDR3 DNA is TGTGCCAGTAGTCTGGCAGGGGATGGCTACACCTTC. The chain carries TRBV19 and TRBJ1-2, with a tentative D call TRBD1 (6 bases). With 5 bases removed from V and 6 bases from J, the gap between germline ends came to 10 bases. The CDR3 is 12 amino acids. The germline V gene has CDR1 LNHDA and CDR2 SQIVND (reference sequence).

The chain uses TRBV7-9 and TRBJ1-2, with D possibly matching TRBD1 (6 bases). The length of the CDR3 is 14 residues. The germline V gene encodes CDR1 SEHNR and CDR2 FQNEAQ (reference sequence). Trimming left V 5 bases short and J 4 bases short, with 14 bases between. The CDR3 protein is CASSGRTASYGYTF. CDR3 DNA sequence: TGTGCCAGCAGCGGCAGGACAGCTTCCTATGGCTACACCTTC.

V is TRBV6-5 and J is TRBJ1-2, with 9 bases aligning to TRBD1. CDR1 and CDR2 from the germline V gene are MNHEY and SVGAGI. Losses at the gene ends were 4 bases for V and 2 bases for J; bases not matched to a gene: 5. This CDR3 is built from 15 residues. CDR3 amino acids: CASSSWDRANYGYTF. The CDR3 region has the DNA TGTGCCAGCAGTTCTTGGGACAGGGCAAACTATGGCTACACCTTC.

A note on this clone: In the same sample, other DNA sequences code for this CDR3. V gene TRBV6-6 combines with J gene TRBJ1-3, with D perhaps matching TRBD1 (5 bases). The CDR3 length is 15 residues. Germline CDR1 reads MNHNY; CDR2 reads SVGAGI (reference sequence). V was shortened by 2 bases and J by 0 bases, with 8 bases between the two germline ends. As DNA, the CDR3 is TGTGCCAGCAGTTACGGGGGGAGCTCTGGAAACACCATATATTTT. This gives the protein CASSYGGSSGNTIYF.

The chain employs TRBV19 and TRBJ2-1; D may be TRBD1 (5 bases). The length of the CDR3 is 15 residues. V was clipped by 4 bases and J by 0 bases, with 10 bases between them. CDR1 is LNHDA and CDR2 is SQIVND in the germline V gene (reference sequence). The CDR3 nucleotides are TGTGCCAGTAGTACTCAGGGATTCTCCTACAATGAGCAGTTCTTC. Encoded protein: CASSTQGFSYNEQFF. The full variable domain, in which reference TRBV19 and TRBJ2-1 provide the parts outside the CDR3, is DGGITQSPKYLFRKEGQNVTLSCEQNLNHDAMYWYRQDPGQGLRLIYYSQIVNDFQKGDIAEGYSVSREKKESFPLTVTSAQKNPTAFYLCASSTQGFSYNEQFFGPGTRLTVL.

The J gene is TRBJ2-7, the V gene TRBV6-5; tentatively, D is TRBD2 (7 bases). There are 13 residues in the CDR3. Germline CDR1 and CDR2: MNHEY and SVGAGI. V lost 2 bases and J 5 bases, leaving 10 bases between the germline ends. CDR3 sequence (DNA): TGTGCCAGCAGTTACGGGGGGGCCCACGAGCAGTACTTC. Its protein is CASSYGGAHEQYF.

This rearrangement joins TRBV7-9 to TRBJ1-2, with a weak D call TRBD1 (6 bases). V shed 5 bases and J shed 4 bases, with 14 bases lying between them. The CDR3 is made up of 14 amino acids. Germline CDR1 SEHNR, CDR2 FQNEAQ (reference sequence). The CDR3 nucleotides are TGTGCCAGCAGCCCCCCCGGGGGGGCCTATGGCTACACCTTC. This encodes CASSPPGGAYGYTF.

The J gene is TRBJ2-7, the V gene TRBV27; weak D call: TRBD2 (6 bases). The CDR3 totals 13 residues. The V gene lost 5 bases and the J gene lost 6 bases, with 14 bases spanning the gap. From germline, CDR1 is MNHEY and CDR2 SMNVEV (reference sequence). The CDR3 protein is CASSLNGLREQYF. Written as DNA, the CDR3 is TGTGCCAGCAGTCTAAACGGACTACGCGAGCAGTACTTC.

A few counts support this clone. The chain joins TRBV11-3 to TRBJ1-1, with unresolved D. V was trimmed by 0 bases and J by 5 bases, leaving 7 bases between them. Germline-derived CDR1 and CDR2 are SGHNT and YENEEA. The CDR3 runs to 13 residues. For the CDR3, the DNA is TGTGCCAGCAGCTTAGAGCGATTGACTGAAGCTTTCTTT. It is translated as CASSLERLTEAFF.

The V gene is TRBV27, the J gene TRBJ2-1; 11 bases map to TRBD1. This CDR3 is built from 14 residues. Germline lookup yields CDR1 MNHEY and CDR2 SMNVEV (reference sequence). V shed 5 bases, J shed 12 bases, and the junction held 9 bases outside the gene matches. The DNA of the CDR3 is TGTGCCAGCAGTCCGACCGGGACAGGGGGAGCGCAGTTCTTC. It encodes CASSPTGTGGAQFF.

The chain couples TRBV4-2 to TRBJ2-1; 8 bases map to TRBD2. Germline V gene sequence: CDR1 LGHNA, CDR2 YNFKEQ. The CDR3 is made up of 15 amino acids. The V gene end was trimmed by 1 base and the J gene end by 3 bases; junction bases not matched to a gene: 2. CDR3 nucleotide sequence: TGTGCCAGCAGCCAAGGCGGGACTAGCTACAATGAGCAGTTCTTC. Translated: CASSQGGTSYNEQFF.